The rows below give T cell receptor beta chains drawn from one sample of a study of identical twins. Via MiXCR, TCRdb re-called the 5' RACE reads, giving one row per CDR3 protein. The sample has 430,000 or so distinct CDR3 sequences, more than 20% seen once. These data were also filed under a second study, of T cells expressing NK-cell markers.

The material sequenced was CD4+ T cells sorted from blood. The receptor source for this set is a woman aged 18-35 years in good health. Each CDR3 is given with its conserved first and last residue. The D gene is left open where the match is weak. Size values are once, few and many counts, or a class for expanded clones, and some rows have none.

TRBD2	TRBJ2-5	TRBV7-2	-	CASRLAGGPETQYF	TGTGCCAGCAGACTAGCGGGAGGGCCAGAGACCCAGTACTTC
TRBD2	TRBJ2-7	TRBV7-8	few	CASSLGTSGRSYEQYF	TGTGCCAGCAGCCTAGGCACTAGCGGGAGATCCTACGAGCAGTACTTC
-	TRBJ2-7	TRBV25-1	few	CATRAGGKTYEQYF	TGTGCCACCCGAGCGGGCGGGAAGACCTACGAGCAGTACTTC
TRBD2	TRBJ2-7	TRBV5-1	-	CASGSSGGSYEQYF	TGCGCCAGCGGGTCTAGCGGGGGCTCCTACGAGCAGTACTTC
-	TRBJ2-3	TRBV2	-	CASSGERAPDTQYF	TGTGCCAGCAGTGGCGAGAGGGCCCCCGATACGCAGTATTTT
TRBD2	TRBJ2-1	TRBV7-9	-	CASSPQTSGDEQFF	TGTGCCAGCAGCCCCCAGACTAGCGGAGATGAGCAGTTCTTC
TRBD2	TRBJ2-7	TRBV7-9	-	CASSSLAGVAEQYF	TGTGCCAGCAGCTCCCTAGCGGGAGTAGCCGAGCAGTACTTC
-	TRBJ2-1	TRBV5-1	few	CASSLEVGSYNEQFF	TGCGCCAGCAGCTTGGAGGTGGGTTCCTACAATGAGCAGTTCTTC
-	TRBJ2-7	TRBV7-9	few	CASSLGQGGNEQYF	TGTGCCAGCAGCTTAGGTCAGGGGGGGAACGAGCAGTACTTC
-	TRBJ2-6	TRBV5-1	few	CASEGPLFPSGANVLTF	TGCGCCAGTGAAGGACCGCTTTTCCCCTCTGGGGCCAACGTCCTGACTTTC
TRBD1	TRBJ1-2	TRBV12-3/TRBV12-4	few	CASSSGGSDYGYTF	TGTGCCAGCAGTTCAGGGGGCTCGGACTATGGCTACACCTTC
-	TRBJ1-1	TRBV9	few	CASGEAPFGSTEAFF	TGTGCCAGCGGCGAGGCCCCTTTTGGGAGCACTGAAGCTTTCTTT
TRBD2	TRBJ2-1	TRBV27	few	CASSFPNSGRSYNEQFF	TGTGCCAGCAGTTTCCCCAATAGCGGGAGAAGTTACAATGAGCAGTTCTTC
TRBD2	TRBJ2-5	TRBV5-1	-	CASSLVASGNQETQYF	TGCGCCAGCAGCTTGGTGGCTAGCGGGAACCAAGAGACCCAGTACTTC
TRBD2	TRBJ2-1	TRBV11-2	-	CASSSPGTSGAGLYNEQFF	TGTGCCAGCAGCTCACCCGGGACTAGCGGGGCCGGATTATACAATGAGCAGTTCTTC
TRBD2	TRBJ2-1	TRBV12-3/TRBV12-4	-	CASRETSGNNEQFF	TGTGCCAGCAGGGAAACTAGCGGTAACAATGAGCAGTTCTTC
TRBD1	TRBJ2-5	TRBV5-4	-	CASSSPGTGGGETQYF	TGTGCCAGCAGCTCTCCCGGGACAGGGGGCGGAGAGACCCAGTACTTC
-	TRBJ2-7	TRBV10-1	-	CASSDTGGSDEQYF	TGCGCCAGCAGTGATACGGGGGGCTCGGACGAGCAGTACTTC
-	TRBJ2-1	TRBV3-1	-	CASSQERASRRLFYNEQFF	TGTGCCAGCAGCCAAGAAAGGGCTAGCCGAAGGCTTTTTTACAATGAGCAGTTCTTC
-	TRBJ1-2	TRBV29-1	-	CSVAVAGSDYGYTF	TGCAGCGTTGCTGTTGCAGGGAGTGACTATGGCTACACCTTC
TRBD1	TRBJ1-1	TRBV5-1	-	CASRLQGSTEAFF	TGCGCCAGCAGATTACAGGGGTCCACTGAAGCTTTCTTT
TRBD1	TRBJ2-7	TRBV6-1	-	CASRPGPGQAKYEQYF	TGTGCCAGCAGACCCGGCCCCGGACAGGCGAAATACGAGCAGTACTTC
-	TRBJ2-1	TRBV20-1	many	CSARDSRKSSYNEQFF	TGCAGTGCTAGAGATTCGCGGAAAAGCTCCTACAATGAGCAGTTCTTC
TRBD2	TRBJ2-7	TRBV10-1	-	CASIGLAPYEQYF	TGCGCCAGCATCGGACTAGCGCCTTACGAGCAGTACTTC
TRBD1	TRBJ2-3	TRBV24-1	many	CATSGQGADTQYF	TGTGCCACCAGTGGACAGGGAGCAGATACGCAGTATTTT
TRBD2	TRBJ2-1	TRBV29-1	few	CSVEEVRTSGRAAYNEQFF	TGCAGCGTTGAAGAAGTGCGGACTAGCGGGAGGGCCGCATACAATGAGCAGTTCTTC
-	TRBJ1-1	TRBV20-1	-	CSARGLFTPAFF	TGCAGTGCTAGAGGACTATTTACCCCAGCTTTCTTT
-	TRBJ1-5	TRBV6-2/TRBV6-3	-	CASSYPERDQPQHF	TGTGCCAGCAGTTACCCCGAACGCGATCAGCCCCAGCATTTT
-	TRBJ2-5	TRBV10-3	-	CAISGIGETQYF	TGTGCCATCAGTGGAATAGGAGAGACCCAGTACTTC
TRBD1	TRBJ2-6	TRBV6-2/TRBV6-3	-	CASSPGTGATGANVLTF	TGTGCCAGCAGTCCCGGGACAGGGGCCACTGGGGCCAACGTCCTGACTTTC
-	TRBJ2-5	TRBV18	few	CASSLHLGYQETQYF	TGTGCCAGCTCACTTCACCTGGGGTACCAAGAGACCCAGTACTTC
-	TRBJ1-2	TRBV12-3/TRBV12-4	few	CASSFDLGGSGYTF	TGTGCCAGCAGTTTTGATTTAGGGGGAAGTGGCTACACCTTC
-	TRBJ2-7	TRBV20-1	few	CSASSGARAYEQYF	TGCAGTGCTAGCTCCGGAGCCAGGGCCTACGAGCAGTACTTC
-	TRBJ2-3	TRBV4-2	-	CASSQDLSQLLTQYF	TGTGCCAGCAGCCAAGATCTTTCCCAGTTGCTAACGCAGTATTTT
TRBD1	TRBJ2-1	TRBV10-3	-	CAISDGTGIWGEQFF	TGTGCCATCAGTGACGGGACAGGGATTTGGGGCGAGCAGTTCTTC
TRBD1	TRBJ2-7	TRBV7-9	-	CASSSGTGSLYEQYF	TGTGCCAGCAGTTCCGGGACAGGGAGTCTATACGAGCAGTACTTC
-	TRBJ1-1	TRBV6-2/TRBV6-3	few	CASSYSTQIGSTEAFF	TGTGCCAGCAGTTACTCGACGCAGATAGGCTCCACTGAAGCTTTCTTT
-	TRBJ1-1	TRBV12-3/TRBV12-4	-	CASRDSRNTEAFF	TGTGCCAGCAGGGACAGCCGTAACACTGAAGCTTTCTTT
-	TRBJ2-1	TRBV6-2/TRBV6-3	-	CASRGRLNEQFF	TGTGCCAGCAGAGGACGGCTCAATGAGCAGTTCTTC
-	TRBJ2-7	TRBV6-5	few	CASSYAGSSPVYEQYF	TGTGCCAGCAGTTACGCGGGGTCCTCCCCGGTCTACGAGCAGTACTTC
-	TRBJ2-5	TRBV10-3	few	CAIRLPGEETQYF	TGTGCCATCAGATTACCAGGGGAAGAGACCCAGTACTTC
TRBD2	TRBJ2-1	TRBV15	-	CATSGTSGSSYNEQFF	TGTGCCACCAGCGGGACTAGCGGGAGCTCCTACAATGAGCAGTTCTTC
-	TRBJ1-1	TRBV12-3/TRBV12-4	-	CASSKHREAFF	TGTGCCAGCAGTAAACACCGTGAAGCTTTCTTT
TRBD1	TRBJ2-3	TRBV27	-	CASSKIRTGSTDTQYF	TGTGCCAGCAGTAAAATTAGGACAGGGAGCACAGATACGCAGTATTTT
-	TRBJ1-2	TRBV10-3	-	CAIPRGRVGYTF	TGTGCCATCCCCCGGGGTAGGGTTGGCTACACCTTC